This TCR beta chain originates from a study of T-cell memory formation after mild COVID-19. About the study: Largely, the TCR clusters proved donor specific. Findings of the study overall: SARS-CoV-2 specificity of second-wave clones peaking day 37 was unconfirmed.

Via MiXCR, TCRdb re-called the 5' RACE reads, giving one row per CDR3 protein. This table has around 160,000 distinct CDR3 sequences, around 10% appearing once. The CDR3 runs to 17 residues. The ends were cut back, 3 bases at V and 3 bases at J, with 20 bases in the middle. CDR1 SEHNR and CDR2 FQNEAQ come from the germline V gene (reference sequence). A note on this clonotype: Its antigen is still unknown.

The TCR sequence derives from a man between 18 and 29 years old who had mild COVID-19 (a few samples of this study predate the infection). Cell type and time point are not known. The sequenced material came from PBMCs or a T cell subset sorted from them (not recorded which). The gene calls are TRBV7-9 and TRBJ2-5; a possible D gene is TRBD2 (7 bases). CDR3 in amino acids: CASSLGGGPPRKETQYF. As DNA, the CDR3 is TGTGCCAGCAGCTTGGGGGGGGGGCCTCCCCGAAAAGAGACCCAGTACTTC.